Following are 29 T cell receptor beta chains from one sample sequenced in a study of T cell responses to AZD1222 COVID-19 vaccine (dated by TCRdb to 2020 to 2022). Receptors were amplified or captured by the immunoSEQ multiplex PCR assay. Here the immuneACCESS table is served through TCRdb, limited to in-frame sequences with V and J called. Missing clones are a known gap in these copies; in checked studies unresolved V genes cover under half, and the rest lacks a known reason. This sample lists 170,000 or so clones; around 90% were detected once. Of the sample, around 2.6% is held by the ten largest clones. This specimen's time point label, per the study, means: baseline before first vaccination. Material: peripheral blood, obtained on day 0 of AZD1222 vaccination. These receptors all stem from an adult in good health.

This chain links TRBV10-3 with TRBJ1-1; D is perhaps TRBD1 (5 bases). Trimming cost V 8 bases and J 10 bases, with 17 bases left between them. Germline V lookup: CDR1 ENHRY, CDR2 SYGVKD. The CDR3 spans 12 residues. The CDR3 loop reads CAISAQGLRAFF. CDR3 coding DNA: TGTGCCATCTCCGCTCAGGGACTGCGAGCTTTCTTT.

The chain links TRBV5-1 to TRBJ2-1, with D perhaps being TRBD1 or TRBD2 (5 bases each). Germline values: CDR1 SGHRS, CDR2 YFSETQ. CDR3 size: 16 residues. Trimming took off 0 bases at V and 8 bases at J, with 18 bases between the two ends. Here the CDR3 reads CASSLASGQSLDEQFF. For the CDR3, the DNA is TGCGCCAGCAGCTTGGCCTCGGGGCAGTCCTTGGATGAGCAGTTCTTC.

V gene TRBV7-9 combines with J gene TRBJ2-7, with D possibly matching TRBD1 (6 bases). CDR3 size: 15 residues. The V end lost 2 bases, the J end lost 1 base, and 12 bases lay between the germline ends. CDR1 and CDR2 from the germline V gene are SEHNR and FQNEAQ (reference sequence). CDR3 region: CASSLYPGQSYEQYF. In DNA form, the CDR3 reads TGTGCCAGCAGCTTATACCCCGGACAGTCCTACGAGCAGTACTTC.

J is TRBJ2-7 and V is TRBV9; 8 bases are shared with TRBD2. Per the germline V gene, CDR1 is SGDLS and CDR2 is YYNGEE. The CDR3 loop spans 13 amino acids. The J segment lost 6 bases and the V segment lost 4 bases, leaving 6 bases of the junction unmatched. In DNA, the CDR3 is TGTGCCAGCAGCTCGAGACTAGCGAGCGAGCAGTACTTC. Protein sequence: CASSSRLASEQYF.

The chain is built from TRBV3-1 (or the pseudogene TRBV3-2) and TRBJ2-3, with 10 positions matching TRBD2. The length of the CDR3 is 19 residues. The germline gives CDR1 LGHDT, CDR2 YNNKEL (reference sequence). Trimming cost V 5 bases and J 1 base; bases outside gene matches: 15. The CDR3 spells CASSSRLLSGTSGTDTQYF. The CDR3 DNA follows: TGTGCCAGCAGCTCCCGCCTGCTTTCCGGGACTAGCGGCACAGATACGCAGTATTTT.

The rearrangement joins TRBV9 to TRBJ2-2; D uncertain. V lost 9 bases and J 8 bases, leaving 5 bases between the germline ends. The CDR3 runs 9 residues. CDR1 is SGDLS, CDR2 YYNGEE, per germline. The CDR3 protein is CAIPGELFF. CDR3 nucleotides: TGTGCCATCCCAGGGGAGCTGTTTTTT.

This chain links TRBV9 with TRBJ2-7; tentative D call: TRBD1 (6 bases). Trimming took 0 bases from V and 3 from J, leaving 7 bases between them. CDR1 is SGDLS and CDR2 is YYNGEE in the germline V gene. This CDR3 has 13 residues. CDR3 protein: CASSVVTGYEQYF. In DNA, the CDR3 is TGTGCCAGCAGCGTAGTGACAGGCTACGAGCAGTACTTC.

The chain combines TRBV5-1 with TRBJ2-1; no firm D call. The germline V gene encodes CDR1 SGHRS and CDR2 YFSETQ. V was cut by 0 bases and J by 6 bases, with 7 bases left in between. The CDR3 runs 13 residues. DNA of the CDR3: TGCGCCAGCAGCTTGGCAGTCTCCAATGAGCAGTTCTTC. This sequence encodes CASSLAVSNEQFF.

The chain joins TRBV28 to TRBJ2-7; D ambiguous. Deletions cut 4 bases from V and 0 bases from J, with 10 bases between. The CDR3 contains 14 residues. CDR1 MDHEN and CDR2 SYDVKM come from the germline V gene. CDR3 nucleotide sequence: TGTGCCAGCAGTTCCGGACCCAGCTCCTACGAGCAGTACTTC. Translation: CASSSGPSSYEQYF.

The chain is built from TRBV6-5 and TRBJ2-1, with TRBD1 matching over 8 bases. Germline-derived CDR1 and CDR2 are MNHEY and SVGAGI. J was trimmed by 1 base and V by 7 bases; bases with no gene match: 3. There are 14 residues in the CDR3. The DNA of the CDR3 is TGTGCCAGCAATCAGGGGGCGTCCTACAATGAGCAGTTCTTC. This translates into CASNQGASYNEQFF.

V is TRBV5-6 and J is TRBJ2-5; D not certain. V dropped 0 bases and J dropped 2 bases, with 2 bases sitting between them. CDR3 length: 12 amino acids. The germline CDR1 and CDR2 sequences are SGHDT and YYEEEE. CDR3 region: CASSLAQETQYF. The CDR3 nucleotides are TGTGCCAGCAGCTTGGCGCAAGAGACCCAGTACTTC. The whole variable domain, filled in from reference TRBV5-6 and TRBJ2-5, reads DAGVTQSPTHLIKTRGQQVTLRCSPKSGHDTVSWYQQALGQGPQFIFQYYEEEERQRGNFPDRFSGHQFPNYSSELNVNALLLGDSALYLCASSLAQETQYFGPGTRLLVL.

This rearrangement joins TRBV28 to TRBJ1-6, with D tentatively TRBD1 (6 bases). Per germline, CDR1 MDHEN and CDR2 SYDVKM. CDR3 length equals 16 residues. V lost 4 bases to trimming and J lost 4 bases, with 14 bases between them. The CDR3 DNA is TGTGCCAGCAGTTATCAGGGGAACCGTTATAATTCACCCCTCCACTTT. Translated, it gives CASSYQGNRYNSPLHF.

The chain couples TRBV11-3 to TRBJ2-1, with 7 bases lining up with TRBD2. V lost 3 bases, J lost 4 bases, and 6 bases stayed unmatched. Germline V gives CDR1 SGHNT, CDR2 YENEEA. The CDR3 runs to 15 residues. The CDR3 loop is CASSLGRVPYNEQFF. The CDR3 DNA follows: TGTGCCAGCAGCTTGGGGAGGGTTCCTTACAATGAGCAGTTCTTC.

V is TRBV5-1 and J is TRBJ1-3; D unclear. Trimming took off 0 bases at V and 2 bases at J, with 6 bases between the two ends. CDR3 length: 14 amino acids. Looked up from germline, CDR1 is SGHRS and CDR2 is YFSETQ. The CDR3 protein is CASSLGITGNTIYF. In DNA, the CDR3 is TGCGCCAGCAGCTTGGGGATAACTGGAAACACCATATATTTT.

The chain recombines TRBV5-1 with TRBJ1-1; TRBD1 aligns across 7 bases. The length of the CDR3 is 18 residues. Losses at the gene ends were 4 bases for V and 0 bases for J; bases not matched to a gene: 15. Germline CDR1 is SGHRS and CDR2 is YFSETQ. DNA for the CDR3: TGCGCCAGCAGCAACCCGACAGGGTTCGGGCTAATGAACACTGAAGCTTTCTTT. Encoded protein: CASSNPTGFGLMNTEAFF.

In DNA, the CDR3 is TGTGCCAGCAGCTTGGCTGGGAGGACAGGGGGCACCGAGGGCTACACCTTC. It codes for CASSLAGRTGGTEGYTF. The rearrangement uses TRBV5-4 and TRBJ1-2, with 11 bases matching TRBD1. The V and J ends lost 0 bases and 8 bases, in that order; junction bases with no gene match: 12. Germline V gene lookup returns CDR1 SGHNT and CDR2 YYREEE (reference sequence). The CDR3 spans 17 residues.

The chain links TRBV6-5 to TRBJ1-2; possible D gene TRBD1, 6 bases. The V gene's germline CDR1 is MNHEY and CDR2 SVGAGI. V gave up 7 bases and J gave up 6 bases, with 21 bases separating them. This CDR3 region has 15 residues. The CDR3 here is CASTAAFWGRDGYTF. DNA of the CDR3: TGTGCCAGCACCGCCGCGTTCTGGGGGCGGGATGGCTACACCTTC.

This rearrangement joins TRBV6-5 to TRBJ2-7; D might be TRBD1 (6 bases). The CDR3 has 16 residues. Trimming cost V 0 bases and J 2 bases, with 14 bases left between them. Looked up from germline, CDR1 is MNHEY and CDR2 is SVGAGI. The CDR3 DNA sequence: TGTGCCAGCAGTTACTCGATGGACAGCCTACCCTACGAGCAGTACTTC. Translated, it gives CASSYSMDSLPYEQYF.

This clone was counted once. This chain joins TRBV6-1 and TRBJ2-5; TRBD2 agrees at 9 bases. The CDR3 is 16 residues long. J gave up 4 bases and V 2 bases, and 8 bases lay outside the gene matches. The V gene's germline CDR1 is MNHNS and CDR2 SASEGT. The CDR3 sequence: CASSERLAGGAETQYF. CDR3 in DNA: TGTGCCAGCAGTGAAAGGTTGGCGGGAGGGGCAGAGACCCAGTACTTC.

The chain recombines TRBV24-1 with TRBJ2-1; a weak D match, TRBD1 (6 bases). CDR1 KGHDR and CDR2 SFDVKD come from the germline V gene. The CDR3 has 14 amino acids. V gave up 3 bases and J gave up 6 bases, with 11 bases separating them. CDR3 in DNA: TGTGCCACCAGTGATGTCAGGGGTAGCAATGAGCAGTTCTTC. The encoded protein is CATSDVRGSNEQFF.

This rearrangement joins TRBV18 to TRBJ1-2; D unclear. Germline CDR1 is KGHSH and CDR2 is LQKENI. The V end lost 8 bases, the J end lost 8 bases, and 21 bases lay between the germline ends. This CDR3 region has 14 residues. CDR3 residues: CASPPGGGVGGYTF. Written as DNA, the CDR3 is TGTGCCAGCCCGCCCGGCGGCGGGGTGGGAGGCTACACCTTC.

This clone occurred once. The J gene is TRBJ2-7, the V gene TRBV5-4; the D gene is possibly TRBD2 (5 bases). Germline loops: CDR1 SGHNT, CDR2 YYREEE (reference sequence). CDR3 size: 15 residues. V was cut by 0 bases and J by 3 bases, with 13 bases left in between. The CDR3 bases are TGTGCCAGCAGCTTGGATGGGGAGACCTTCTACGAGCAGTACTTC. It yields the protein CASSLDGETFYEQYF.

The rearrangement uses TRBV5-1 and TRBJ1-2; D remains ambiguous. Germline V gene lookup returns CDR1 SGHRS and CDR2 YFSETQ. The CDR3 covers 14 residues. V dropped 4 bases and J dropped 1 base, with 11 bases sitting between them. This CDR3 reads CASSQGSSNYGYTF. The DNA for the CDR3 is TGCGCCAGCAGCCAAGGGTCCAGTAACTATGGCTACACCTTC.

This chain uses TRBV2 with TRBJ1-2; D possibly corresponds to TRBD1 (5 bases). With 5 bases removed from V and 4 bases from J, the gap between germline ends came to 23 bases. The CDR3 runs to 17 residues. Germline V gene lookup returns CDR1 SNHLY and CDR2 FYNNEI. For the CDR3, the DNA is TGTGCCAGCAGTCTCTTTACAGTTGGGGCTGCAGGCTATGGCTACACCTTC. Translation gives CASSLFTVGAAGYGYTF.

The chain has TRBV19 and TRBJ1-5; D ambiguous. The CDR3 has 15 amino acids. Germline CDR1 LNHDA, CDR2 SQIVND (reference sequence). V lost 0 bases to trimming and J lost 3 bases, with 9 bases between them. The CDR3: CASSIEYRVNQPQHF. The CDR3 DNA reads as TGTGCCAGTAGTATAGAATACAGAGTCAATCAGCCCCAGCATTTT.

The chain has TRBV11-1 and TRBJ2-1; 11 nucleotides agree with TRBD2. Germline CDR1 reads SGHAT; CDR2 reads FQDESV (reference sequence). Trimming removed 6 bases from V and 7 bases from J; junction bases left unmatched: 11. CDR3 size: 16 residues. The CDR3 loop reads CASSRIAGGVINEQFF. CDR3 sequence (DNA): TGTGCCAGCAGTCGAATAGCGGGAGGGGTCATAAATGAGCAGTTCTTC.

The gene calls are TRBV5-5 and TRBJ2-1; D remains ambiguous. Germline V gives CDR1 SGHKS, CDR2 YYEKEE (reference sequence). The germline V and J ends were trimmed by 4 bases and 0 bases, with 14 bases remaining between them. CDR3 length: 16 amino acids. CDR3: CASSPKADPSYNEQFF. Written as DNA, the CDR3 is TGTGCCAGCAGCCCGAAGGCGGACCCCTCCTACAATGAGCAGTTCTTC.

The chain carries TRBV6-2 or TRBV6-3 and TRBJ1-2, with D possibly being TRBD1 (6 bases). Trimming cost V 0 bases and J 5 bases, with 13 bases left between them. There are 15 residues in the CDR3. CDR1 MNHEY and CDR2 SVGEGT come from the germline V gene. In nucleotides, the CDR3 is TGTGCCAGCAGTTACTCTGCGTACAGGGTTTATGGCTACACCTTC. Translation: CASSYSAYRVYGYTF.

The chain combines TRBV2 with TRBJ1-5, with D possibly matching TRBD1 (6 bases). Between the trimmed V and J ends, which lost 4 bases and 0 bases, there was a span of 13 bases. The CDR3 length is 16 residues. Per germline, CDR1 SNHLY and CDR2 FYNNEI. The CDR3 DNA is TGTGCCAGCAGTGTCAAGGCAGGGGTTAGCAATCAGCCCCAGCATTTT. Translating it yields CASSVKAGVSNQPQHF.